Presented here are 25 T cell receptor beta chains from one specimen sequenced in a study of sequential checkpoint blockade in melanoma. Some clones are missing from TCRdb's copy, which holds only in-frame ones; the method was immunoSEQ multiplex PCR. Here the sample spans roughly 2,000 clones, approximately 20% being singletons. Treatment: randomized to nivolumab then ipilimumab (arm A) or the reverse (arm B). The sequencing here drew on tumor tissue (inferred from file names), taken from a patient given nivolumab and ipilimumab in sequence. The source is a human donor with melanoma.

This clone has a handful of counts. The rearrangement joins TRBV6-8 to TRBJ1-1, with D possibly TRBD1 on 6 matching bases. CDR3 length: 15 residues. The ends were cut back, 5 bases at V and 4 bases at J, with 17 bases in the middle. CDR1 and CDR2 (germline): MNHGY, SAAAGT. The CDR3 region is CASSTRTELSTEAFF. CDR3 bases: TGTGCCAGCAGTACCCGGACAGAGTTGTCCACTGAAGCTTTCTTT.

The chain employs TRBV28 and TRBJ1-2; perhaps TRBD1 as D (5 bases). The CDR3 length is 15 residues. The V gene lost 6 bases and the J gene lost 8 bases, with 22 bases spanning the gap. Germline V gene sequence: CDR1 MDHEN, CDR2 SYDVKM. The CDR3 DNA reads as TGTGCCAGCAGGGAACGGGGACGGCCGGAGGGAGGCTACACCTTC. This sequence encodes CASRERGRPEGGYTF.

Only a few counts were recorded for this clone. The V and J genes are TRBV9 and TRBJ2-5, with 8 bases that match TRBD2. This CDR3 has 13 residues. Losses at the gene ends were 3 bases for V and 8 bases for J; bases not matched to a gene: 6. In germline, CDR1 is SGDLS, CDR2 YYNGEE. The CDR3 loop reads CASSGRAGVTQYF. CDR3 DNA: TGTGCCAGCAGCGGACGAGCGGGGGTCACCCAGTACTTC.

This rearrangement joins TRBV28 to TRBJ1-1; a possible D gene is TRBD1 (5 bases). Trimming left V 6 bases short and J 6 bases short, with 14 bases between. The germline CDR1 and CDR2 sequences are MDHEN and SYDVKM. CDR3 length: 13 residues. The CDR3 nucleotides are TGTGCCAGCAGCGAAGGGACGACTCCTGAAGCTTTCTTT. Residues: CASSEGTTPEAFF.

This clone was recorded a few times. Here the CDR3 DNA reads TGTGCCAGCAGCTTCGACGGGAACACCGGGGAGCTGTTTTTT. This gives the protein CASSFDGNTGELFF. The chain joins TRBV11-3 to TRBJ2-2, with D unresolved. In germline, CDR1 is SGHNT, CDR2 YENEEA. The CDR3 covers 14 residues. Trimming left V 3 bases short and J 1 base short, with 6 bases between.

This clone ranks as medium-sized (0.01 to 0.1%). The rearrangement links TRBV11-3 to TRBJ2-1, with D possibly being TRBD1 or TRBD2 (5 bases each). Germline CDR1 reads SGHNT; CDR2 reads YENEEA. V was trimmed by 8 bases and J by 0 bases, leaving 14 bases between them. The CDR3 has 15 amino acids. This CDR3 reads CASHIEGPSYNEQFF. The CDR3 coding sequence is TGTGCCAGCCACATAGAGGGGCCCTCCTACAATGAGCAGTTCTTC. Filled out from reference TRBV11-3 and TRBJ2-1, the complete variable domain reads EAGVVQSPRYKIIEKKQPVAFWCNPISGHNTLYWYLQNLGQGPELLIRYENEEAVDDSQLPKDRFSAERLKGVDSTLKIQPAELGDSAVYLCASHIEGPSYNEQFFGPGTRLTVL.

In its sample, this clone is medium-sized. The chain carries TRBV11-3 and TRBJ2-7; D tentatively reads TRBD1 or TRBD2 (5 bases each). The germline CDR1 and CDR2 sequences are SGHNT and YENEEA. This CDR3 comprises 14 residues. Deletions cut 5 bases from V and 2 bases from J, with 13 bases between. CDR3 region: CASSIRDGPYEQYF. The CDR3 nucleotides read TGTGCCAGCAGCATTCGGGACGGGCCCTACGAGCAGTACTTC. The complete variable domain, with remaining parts taken from reference TRBV11-3 and TRBJ2-7, reads EAGVVQSPRYKIIEKKQPVAFWCNPISGHNTLYWYLQNLGQGPELLIRYENEEAVDDSQLPKDRFSAERLKGVDSTLKIQPAELGDSAVYLCASSIRDGPYEQYFGPGTRLTVT.

This clone was picked up a small number of times. The chain combines TRBV7-1 with TRBJ2-1; D uncertain. TRBV7-1 is designated an ORF whose function remains uncertain. There are 13 residues in the CDR3. The V end lost 5 bases, the J end lost 10 bases, and 15 bases lay between the germline ends. The CDR3 is CASSQRAAYEQFF. CDR3 coding DNA: TGTGCCAGCAGCCAAAGGGCCGCGTACGAGCAGTTCTTC.

Judged by abundance, this clone is medium-sized. This chain uses TRBV11-3 with TRBJ2-5; D might be TRBD2 (5 bases). The CDR3 is made up of 16 amino acids. Germline CDR1 and CDR2: SGHNT and YENEEA. V was trimmed by 2 bases and J by 0 bases, leaving 13 bases between them. CDR3 DNA sequence: TGTGCCAGCAGCTTATCCGACCGGGGTTACCAAGAGACCCAGTACTTC. This sequence encodes CASSLSDRGYQETQYF.

The chain employs TRBV28 and TRBJ2-2, with D possibly TRBD1 on 6 matching bases. V was shortened by 8 bases and J by 4 bases, with 17 bases between the two germline ends. Germline V gives CDR1 MDHEN, CDR2 SYDVKM. The CDR3 is 15 residues long. This CDR3 is CASVMRRGGTGELFF. The DNA for the CDR3 is TGTGCCAGCGTAATGCGGAGAGGGGGCACCGGGGAGCTGTTTTTT. The whole variable domain, remainder taken from reference TRBV28 and TRBJ2-2, is DVKVTQSSRYLVKRTGEKVFLECVQDMDHENMFWYRQDPGLGLRLIYFSYDVKMKEKGDIPEGYSVSREKKERFSLILESASTNQTSMYLCASVMRRGGTGELFFGEGSRLTVL.

The J gene is TRBJ2-3, the V gene TRBV5-1, with TRBD1 matching 11 bases. Germline lookup yields CDR1 SGHRS and CDR2 YFSETQ. CDR3 size: 14 residues. V was clipped by 9 bases and J by 5 bases; unmatched bases: 8. CDR3 DNA: TGCGCCACCAAGCTGGGACAGGGGGGAGATACGCAGTATTTT. Its translation: CATKLGQGGDTQYF.

This clone was detected a few times. This chain uses TRBV12-5 with TRBJ1-1; D is uncertain. The germline V gene has CDR1 LGHNT and CDR2 FRNRAP. The CDR3 covers 13 residues. CDR3 sequence: CASTQEMNTEAFF. The DNA for the CDR3 is TGTGCCAGCACCCAAGAAATGAACACTGAAGCTTTCTTT.

This clone turned up a few times. CDR3 amino acids: CASGFEREAFF. CDR3 nucleotides: TGTGCTAGTGGTTTTGAAAGGGAAGCTTTCTTT. The rearrangement joins TRBV12-5 to TRBJ1-1; D is ambiguous. The CDR3 loop spans 11 amino acids. Trimming stripped 3 bases from V and 8 bases from J, with 7 bases between. Germline V lookup: CDR1 LGHNT, CDR2 FRNRAP.

This clone ranks as medium-sized. V gene TRBV11-3 combines with J gene TRBJ1-6; the D gene is possibly TRBD1 (5 bases). Germline assignment: CDR1 SGHNT and CDR2 YENEEA. The CDR3 consists of 14 residues. Trimming stripped 8 bases from V and 7 bases from J, with 15 bases between. CDR3 in amino acids: CASARDVPNSPLHF. CDR3 nucleotides: TGTGCCAGCGCCAGGGACGTCCCAAATTCACCCCTCCACTTT.

There are a few counts of this clone. The genes are TRBV5-1 and TRBJ2-2; no clear D gene. Trimming took off 4 bases at V and 0 bases at J, with 7 bases between the two ends. The CDR3 is 14 residues long. Germline lookup yields CDR1 SGHRS and CDR2 YFSETQ. The CDR3 DNA is TGCGCCAGCAGCCCTGACACGAACACCGGGGAGCTGTTTTTT. Encoded protein: CASSPDTNTGELFF.

This clone rates as medium-sized. The chain is built from TRBV11-3 and TRBJ1-1; D remains ambiguous. Germline CDR1 and CDR2: SGHNT and YENEEA. The CDR3 sequence is 14 residues long. Between the trimmed V and J ends, which lost 3 bases and 6 bases, there was a span of 14 bases. CDR3 protein: CASSFSIRAAEAFF. The CDR3 bases are TGTGCCAGCAGCTTCTCGATACGGGCGGCTGAAGCTTTCTTT.

This clone showed up just a few times. The chain links TRBV6-8 to TRBJ2-7, with 8 bases identical to TRBD2. The germline gives CDR1 MNHGY, CDR2 SAAAGT. CDR3 length equals 14 residues. V gave up 4 bases and J gave up 7 bases; unmatched junction bases: 9. This CDR3 reads CASSLGAGVGEQYF. The CDR3 coding sequence is TGTGCCAGCAGTTTAGGAGCGGGAGTAGGTGAGCAGTACTTC.

This clone rates as medium-sized. The chain is built from TRBV9 and TRBJ2-1, with D possibly being TRBD2 (5 bases). The CDR3 consists of 15 residues. Trimming stripped 0 bases from V and 3 bases from J, with 10 bases between. Germline V gives CDR1 SGDLS, CDR2 YYNGEE. CDR3: CASSVVAADYNEQFF. The CDR3 DNA reads TGTGCCAGCAGCGTAGTAGCAGCGGACTACAATGAGCAGTTCTTC.

This clone was detected only a few times. The genes are TRBV12-5 and TRBJ2-2; possibly TRBD2 for D (6 bases). CDR3 size: 12 residues. CDR1 is LGHNT, CDR2 FRNRAP, per germline. CDR3 in amino acids: CASHSGGGELFF. The CDR3 DNA follows: TGTGCCAGTCACTCCGGGGGTGGGGAGCTGTTTTTT.

The chain employs TRBV6-8 and TRBJ1-5, with 7 bases identical to TRBD1. V dropped 6 bases and J dropped 4; count of bases not matched to a gene: 9. CDR3 length: 15 residues. The V gene's germline CDR1 is MNHGY and CDR2 SAAAGT. CDR3 amino acids: CASRIRQGDNQPQHF. CDR3 DNA sequence: TGTGCCAGCAGGATCAGACAGGGTGATAATCAGCCCCAGCATTTT.

This clone is medium-sized by share. The V call is TRBV6-8, the J call TRBJ2-7, with TRBD1 matching over 9 bases. After removal of 10 bases from V and 6 bases from J, the junction contained 10 bases not matched to a gene. The CDR3 contains 13 residues. The germline V gene encodes CDR1 MNHGY and CDR2 SAAAGT. Here the CDR3 DNA reads TGTGCCAACTCGGGACAGGGTGGGTCCGAGCAGTACTTC. This codes for CANSGQGGSEQYF.

This clone was counted ten times or more. The chain has TRBV11-3 and TRBJ2-7; 7 nucleotides align to TRBD2. The germline CDR1 and CDR2 sequences are SGHNT and YENEEA. J gave up 3 bases and V 5 bases, and 10 bases lay outside the gene matches. This CDR3 is 15 amino acids long. In DNA, the CDR3 is TGTGCCAGCAGCGGGGTGGCTAGCGGATTCTACGAGCAGTACTTC. It codes for CASSGVASGFYEQYF.

Only a few counts were recorded for this clone. The CDR3 region has the DNA TGTGCCAGCACCCGGGACACGTACTATGGCTACACCTTC. Residues: CASTRDTYYGYTF. The V and J genes are TRBV28 and TRBJ1-2; tentative D call: TRBD1 (6 bases). V lost 7 bases to trimming and J lost 3 bases, with 12 bases between them. The CDR3 runs 13 residues. Germline V gives CDR1 MDHEN, CDR2 SYDVKM.

Within the sample, this clone is medium-sized. The rearrangement uses TRBV2 and TRBJ2-2, with D perhaps TRBD1 or TRBD2 (6 bases each). CDR3 length: 12 amino acids. The ends were cut back, 2 bases at V and 13 bases at J, with 11 bases in the middle. The germline V gene has CDR1 SNHLY and CDR2 FYNNEI. CDR3 residues: CASSEMGGGLFF. The DNA for the CDR3 is TGTGCCAGCAGTGAAATGGGGGGCGGGCTGTTTTTT.

By sample fraction, this clone is medium-sized (0.01 to 0.1%). V usage is TRBV11-3 and J usage is TRBJ1-1, with D unresolved. Deletions cut 0 bases from V and 3 bases from J, with 14 bases between. The CDR3 sequence is 16 residues long. Germline-derived CDR1 and CDR2 are SGHNT and YENEEA. The DNA of the CDR3 is TGTGCCAGCAGCTTAGATGGGCGGGATGGGGACACTGAAGCTTTCTTT. It is translated as CASSLDGRDGDTEAFF.